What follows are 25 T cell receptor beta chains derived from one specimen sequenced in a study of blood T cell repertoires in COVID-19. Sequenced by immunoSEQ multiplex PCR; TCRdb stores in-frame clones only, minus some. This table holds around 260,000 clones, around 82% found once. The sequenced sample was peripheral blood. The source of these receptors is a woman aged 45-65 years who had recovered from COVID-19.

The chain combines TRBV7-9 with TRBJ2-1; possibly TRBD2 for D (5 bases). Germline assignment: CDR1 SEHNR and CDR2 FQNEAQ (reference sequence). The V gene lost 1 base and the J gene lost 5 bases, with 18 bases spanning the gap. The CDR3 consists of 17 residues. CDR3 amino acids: CASSLEGGRGSHNEQFF. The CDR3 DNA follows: TGTGCCAGCAGCTTAGAGGGTGGGCGCGGGTCCCACAATGAGCAGTTCTTC.

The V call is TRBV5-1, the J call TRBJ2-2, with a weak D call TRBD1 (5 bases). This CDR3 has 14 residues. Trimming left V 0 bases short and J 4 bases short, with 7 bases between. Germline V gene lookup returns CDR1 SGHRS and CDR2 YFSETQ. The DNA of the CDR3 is TGCGCCAGCAGCTTGGAGACAGTCACCGGGGAGCTGTTTTTT. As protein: CASSLETVTGELFF.

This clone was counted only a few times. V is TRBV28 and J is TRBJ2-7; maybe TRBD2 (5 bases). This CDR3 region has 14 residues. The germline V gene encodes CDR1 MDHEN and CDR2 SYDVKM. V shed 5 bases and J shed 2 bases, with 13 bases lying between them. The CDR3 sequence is CASSKPGFPYEQYF. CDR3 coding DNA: TGTGCCAGCAGTAAGCCGGGGTTCCCCTACGAGCAGTACTTC.

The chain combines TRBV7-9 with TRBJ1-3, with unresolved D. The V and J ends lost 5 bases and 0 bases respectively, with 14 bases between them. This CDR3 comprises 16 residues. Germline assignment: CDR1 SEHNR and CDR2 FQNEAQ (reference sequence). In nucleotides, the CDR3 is TGTGCCAGCAGCCCTCCGGGAGGATACTCTGGAAACACCATATATTTT. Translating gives CASSPPGGYSGNTIYF.

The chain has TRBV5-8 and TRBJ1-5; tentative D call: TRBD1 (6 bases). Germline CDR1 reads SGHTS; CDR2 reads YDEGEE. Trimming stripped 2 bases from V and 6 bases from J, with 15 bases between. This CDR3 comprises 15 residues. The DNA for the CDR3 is TGTGCCAGCAGCTTTCTGGGGGCGGTGGGTCAGCCCCAGCATTTT. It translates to CASSFLGAVGQPQHF.

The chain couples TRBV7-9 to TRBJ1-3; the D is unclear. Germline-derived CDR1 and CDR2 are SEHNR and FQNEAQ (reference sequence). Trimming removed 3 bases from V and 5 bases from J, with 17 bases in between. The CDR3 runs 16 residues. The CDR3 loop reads CASSFKGTEGRNTIYF. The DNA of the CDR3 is TGTGCCAGCAGCTTTAAGGGTACCGAGGGTCGAAACACCATATATTTT.

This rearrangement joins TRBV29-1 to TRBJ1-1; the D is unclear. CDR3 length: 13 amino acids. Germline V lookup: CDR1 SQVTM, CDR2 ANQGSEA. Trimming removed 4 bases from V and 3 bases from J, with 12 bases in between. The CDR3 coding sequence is TGCAGCGTTGCGTACGGGATGGACACTGAAGCTTTCTTT. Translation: CSVAYGMDTEAFF.

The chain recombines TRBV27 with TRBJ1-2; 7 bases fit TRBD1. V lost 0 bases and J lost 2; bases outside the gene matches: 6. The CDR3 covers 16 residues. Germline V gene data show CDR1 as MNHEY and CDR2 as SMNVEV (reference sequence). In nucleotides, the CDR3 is TGTGCCAGCAGTTTATCGACAGCAGGGGGGAACTATGGCTACACCTTC. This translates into CASSLSTAGGNYGYTF.

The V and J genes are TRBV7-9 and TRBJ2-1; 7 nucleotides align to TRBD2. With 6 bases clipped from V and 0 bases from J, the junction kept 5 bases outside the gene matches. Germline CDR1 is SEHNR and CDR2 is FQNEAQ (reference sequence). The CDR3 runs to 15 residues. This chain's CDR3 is CASSTGGNSYNEQFF. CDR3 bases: TGTGCCAGCAGTACCGGGGGGAACTCCTACAATGAGCAGTTCTTC.

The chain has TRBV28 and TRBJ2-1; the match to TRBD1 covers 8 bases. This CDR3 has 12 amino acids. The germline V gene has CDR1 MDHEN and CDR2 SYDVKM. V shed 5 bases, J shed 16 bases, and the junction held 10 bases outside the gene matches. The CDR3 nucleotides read TGTGCCAGCAGTCCGGGACAGGCGAGGTTATTCTTC. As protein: CASSPGQARLFF.

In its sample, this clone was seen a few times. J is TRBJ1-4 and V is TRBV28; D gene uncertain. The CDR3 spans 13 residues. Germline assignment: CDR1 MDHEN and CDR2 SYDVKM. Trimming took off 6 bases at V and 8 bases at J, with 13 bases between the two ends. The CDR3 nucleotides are TGTGCCAGCAGGCCCGAGGGTTCCGAAAAACTGTTTTTT. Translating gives CASRPEGSEKLFF.

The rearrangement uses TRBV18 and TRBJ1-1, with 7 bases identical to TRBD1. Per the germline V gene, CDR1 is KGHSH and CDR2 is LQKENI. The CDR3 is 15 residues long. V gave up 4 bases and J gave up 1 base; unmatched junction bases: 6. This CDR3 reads CASSRQGRQNTEAFF. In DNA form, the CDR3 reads TGTGCCAGCTCACGACAGGGTCGGCAGAACACTGAAGCTTTCTTT.

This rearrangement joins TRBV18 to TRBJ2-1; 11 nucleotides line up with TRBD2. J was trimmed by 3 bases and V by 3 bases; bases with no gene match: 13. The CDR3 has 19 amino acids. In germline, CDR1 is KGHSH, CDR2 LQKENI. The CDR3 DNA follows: TGTGCCAGCTCACCTCCGGTCACTAGCGGGAGTGGTTACTACAATGAGCAGTTCTTC. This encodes CASSPPVTSGSGYYNEQFF.

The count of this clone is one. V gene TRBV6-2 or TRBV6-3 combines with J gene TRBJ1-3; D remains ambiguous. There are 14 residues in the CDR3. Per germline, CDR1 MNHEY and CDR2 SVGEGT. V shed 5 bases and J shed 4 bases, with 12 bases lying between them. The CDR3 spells CASSKTAVGNTIYF. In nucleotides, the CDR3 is TGTGCCAGCAGTAAGACGGCGGTGGGAAACACCATATATTTT.

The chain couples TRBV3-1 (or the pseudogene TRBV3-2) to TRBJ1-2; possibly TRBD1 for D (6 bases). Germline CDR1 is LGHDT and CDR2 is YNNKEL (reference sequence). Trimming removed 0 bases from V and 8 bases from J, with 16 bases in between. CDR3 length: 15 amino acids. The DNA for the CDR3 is TGTGCCAGCAGCCAAGACCCCGGGACACAAACGGGCTACACCTTC. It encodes CASSQDPGTQTGYTF.

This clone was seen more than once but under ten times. Written as DNA, the CDR3 is TGTGCCAGCAGGAACGCAGGGGGCTCACCCCTCCACTTT. Translating gives CASRNAGGSPLHF. The chain combines TRBV6-5 with TRBJ1-6; 8 bases are shared with TRBD1. Germline CDR1 is MNHEY and CDR2 is SVGAGI. Trimming removed 6 bases from V and 10 bases from J; junction bases left unmatched: 5. The CDR3 sequence is 13 residues long.

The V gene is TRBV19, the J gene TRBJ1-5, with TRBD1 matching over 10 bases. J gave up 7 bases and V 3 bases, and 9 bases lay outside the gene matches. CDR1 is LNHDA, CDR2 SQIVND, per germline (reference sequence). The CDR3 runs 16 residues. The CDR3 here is CASSIYGTGVRQPQHF. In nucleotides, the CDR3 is TGTGCCAGTAGTATTTACGGGACAGGGGTGAGACAGCCCCAGCATTTT.

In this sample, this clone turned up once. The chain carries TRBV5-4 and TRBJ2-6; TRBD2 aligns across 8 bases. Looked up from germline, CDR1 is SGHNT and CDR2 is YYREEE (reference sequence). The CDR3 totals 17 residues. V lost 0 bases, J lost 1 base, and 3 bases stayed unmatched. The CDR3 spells CASSLAGGRSGANVLTF. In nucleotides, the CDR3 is TGTGCCAGCAGCTTGGCTGGCGGGAGGTCTGGGGCCAACGTCCTGACTTTC. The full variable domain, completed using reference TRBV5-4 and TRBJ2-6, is ETGVTQSPTHLIKTRGQQVTLRCSSQSGHNTVSWYQQALGQGPQFIFQYYREEENGRGNFPPRFSGLQFPNYSSELNVNALELDDSALYLCASSLAGGRSGANVLTFGAGSRLTVL.

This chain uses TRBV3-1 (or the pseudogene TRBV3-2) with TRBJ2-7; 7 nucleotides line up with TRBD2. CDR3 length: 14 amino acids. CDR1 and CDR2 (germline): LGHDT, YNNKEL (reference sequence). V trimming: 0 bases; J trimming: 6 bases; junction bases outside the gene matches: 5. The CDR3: CASSQDVGGVEQYF. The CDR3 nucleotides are TGTGCCAGCAGCCAAGACGTGGGGGGGGTCGAGCAGTACTTC.

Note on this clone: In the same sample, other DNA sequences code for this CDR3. The CDR3 reads CASSLVGTSGYEQYF. The CDR3 DNA sequence: TGTGCCAGCAGCTTAGTGGGGACTAGCGGCTACGAGCAGTACTTC. This chain joins TRBV7-2 and TRBJ2-7, with 11 bases fitting TRBD2. Trimming cost V 1 base and J 3 bases; bases outside gene matches: 2. CDR1 SGHTA and CDR2 FQGNSA come from the germline V gene. The CDR3 length is 15 residues.

CDR3 in amino acids: CASSSRDTYSRGYTF. In DNA form, the CDR3 reads TGTGCCAGCAGTTCCCGGGACACCTACTCCCGGGGCTACACCTTC. The J gene is TRBJ1-2, the V gene TRBV28; D is perhaps TRBD1 (6 bases). The CDR3 is 15 residues long. The V end was cut by 4 bases, the J end by 8 bases, with 20 bases between. CDR1 is MDHEN and CDR2 is SYDVKM in the germline V gene.

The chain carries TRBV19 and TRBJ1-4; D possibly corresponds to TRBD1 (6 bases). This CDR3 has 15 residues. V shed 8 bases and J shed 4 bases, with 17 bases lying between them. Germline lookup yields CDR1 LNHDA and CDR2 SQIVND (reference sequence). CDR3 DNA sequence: TGTGCCAGTTCCTCACAGGGTGGGGATAATGAAAAACTGTTTTTT. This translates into CASSSQGGDNEKLFF.

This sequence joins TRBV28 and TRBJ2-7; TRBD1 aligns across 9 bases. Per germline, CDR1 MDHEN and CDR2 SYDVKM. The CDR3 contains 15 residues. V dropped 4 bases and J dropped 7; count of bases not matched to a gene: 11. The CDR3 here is CASSSSGTGRGEQYF. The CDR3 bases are TGTGCCAGCAGTTCATCCGGGACAGGGCGAGGGGAGCAGTACTTC. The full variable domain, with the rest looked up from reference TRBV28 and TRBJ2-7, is DVKVTQSSRYLVKRTGEKVFLECVQDMDHENMFWYRQDPGLGLRLIYFSYDVKMKEKGDIPEGYSVSREKKERFSLILESASTNQTSMYLCASSSSGTGRGEQYFGPGTRLTVT.

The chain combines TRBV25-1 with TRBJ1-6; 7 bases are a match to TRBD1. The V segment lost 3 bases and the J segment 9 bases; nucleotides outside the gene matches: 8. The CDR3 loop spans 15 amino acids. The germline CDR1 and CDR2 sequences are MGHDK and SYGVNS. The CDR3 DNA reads TGTGCCAGCAGTGACCGACAGGGCCTTACTTCACCCCTCCACTTT. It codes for CASSDRQGLTSPLHF.

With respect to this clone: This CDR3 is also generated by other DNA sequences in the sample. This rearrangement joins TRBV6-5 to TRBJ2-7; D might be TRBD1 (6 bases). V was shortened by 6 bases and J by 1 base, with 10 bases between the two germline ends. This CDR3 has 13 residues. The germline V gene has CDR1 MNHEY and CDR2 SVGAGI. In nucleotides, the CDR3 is TGTGCCAGCAGCCCCGGACAGTCCTACGAGCAGTACTTC. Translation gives CASSPGQSYEQYF.